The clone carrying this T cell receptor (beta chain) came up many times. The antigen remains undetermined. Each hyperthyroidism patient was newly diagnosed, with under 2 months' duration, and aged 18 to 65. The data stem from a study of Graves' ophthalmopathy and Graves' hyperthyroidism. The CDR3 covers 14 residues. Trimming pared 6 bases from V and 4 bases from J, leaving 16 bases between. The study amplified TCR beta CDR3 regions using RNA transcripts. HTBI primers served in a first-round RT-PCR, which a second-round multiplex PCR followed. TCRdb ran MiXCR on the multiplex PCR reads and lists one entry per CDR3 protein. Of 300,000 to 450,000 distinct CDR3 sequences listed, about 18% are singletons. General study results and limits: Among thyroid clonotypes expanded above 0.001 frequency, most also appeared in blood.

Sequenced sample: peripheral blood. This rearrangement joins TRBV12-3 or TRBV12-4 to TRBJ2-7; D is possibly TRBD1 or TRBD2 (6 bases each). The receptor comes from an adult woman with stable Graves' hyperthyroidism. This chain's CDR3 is CASRRGTSRYEQYF. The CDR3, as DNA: TGTGCCAGCAGAAGGGGGACTTCACGGTACGAGCAGTACTTC.